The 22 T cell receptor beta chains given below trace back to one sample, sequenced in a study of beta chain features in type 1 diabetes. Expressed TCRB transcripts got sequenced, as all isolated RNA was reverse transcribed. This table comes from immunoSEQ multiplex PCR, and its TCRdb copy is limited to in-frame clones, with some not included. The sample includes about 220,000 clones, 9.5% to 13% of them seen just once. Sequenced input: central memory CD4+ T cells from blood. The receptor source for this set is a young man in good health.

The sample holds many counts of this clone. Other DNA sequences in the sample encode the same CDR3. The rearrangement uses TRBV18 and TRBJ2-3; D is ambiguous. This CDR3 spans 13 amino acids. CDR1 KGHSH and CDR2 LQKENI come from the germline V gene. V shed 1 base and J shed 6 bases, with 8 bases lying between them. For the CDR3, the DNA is TGTGCCAGCTCACCACTTACCGCCGATACGCAGTATTTT. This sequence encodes CASSPLTADTQYF.

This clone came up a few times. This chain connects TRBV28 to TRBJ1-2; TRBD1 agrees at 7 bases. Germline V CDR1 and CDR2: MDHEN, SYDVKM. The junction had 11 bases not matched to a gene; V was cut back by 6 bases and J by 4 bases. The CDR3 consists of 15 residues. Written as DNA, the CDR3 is TGTGCCAGCAGCTCAGCGGGACAGAGGGTCTATGGCTACACCTTC. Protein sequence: CASSSAGQRVYGYTF.

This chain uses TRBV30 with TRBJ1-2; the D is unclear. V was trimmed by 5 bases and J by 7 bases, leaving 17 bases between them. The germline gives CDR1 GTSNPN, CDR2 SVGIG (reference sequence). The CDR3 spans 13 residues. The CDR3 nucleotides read TGTGCCTGGGGGAGACCGACCGGCCGTGGCTACACCTTC. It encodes CAWGRPTGRGYTF.

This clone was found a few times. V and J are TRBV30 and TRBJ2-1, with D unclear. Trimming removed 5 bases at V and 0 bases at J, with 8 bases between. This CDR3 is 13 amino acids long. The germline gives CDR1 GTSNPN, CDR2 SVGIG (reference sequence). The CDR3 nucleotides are TGTGCCTGGTCAGCTTTCTCCTACAATGAGCAGTTCTTC. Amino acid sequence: CAWSAFSYNEQFF.

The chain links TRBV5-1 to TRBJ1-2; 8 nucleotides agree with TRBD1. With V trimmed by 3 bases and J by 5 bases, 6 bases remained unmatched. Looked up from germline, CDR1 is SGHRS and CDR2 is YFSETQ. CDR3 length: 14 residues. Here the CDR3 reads CASSSTGQGYGYTF. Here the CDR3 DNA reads TGCGCCAGCAGCTCCACTGGACAGGGTTATGGCTACACCTTC.

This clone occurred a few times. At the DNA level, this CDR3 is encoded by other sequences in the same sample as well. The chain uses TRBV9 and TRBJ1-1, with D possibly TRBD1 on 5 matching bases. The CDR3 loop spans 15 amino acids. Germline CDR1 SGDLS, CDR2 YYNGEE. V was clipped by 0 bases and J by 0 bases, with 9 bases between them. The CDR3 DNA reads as TGTGCCAGCAGCGTAGGGGGCGCCGTGAACACTGAAGCTTTCTTT. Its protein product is CASSVGGAVNTEAFF.

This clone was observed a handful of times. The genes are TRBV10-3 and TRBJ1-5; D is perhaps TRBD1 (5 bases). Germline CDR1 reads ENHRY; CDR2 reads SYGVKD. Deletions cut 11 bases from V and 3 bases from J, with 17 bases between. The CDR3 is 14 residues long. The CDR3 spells CASARVGPNQPQHF. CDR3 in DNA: TGTGCCTCCGCACGGGTGGGGCCCAATCAGCCCCAGCATTTT.

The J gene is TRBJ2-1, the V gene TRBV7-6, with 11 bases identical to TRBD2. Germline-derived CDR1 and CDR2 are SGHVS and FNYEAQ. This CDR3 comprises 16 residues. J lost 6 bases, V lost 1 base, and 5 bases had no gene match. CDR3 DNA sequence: TGTGCCAGCAGCTTAGTTTCTAGCGGGAGGATCAATGAGCAGTTCTTC. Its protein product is CASSLVSSGRINEQFF.

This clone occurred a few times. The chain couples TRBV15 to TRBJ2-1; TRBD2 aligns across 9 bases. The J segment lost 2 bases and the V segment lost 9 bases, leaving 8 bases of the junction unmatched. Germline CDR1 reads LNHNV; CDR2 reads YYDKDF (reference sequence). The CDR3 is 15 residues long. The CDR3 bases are TGTGCCACTGATCCCGGCGGGAGGGCCTACAATGAGCAGTTCTTC. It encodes CATDPGGRAYNEQFF.

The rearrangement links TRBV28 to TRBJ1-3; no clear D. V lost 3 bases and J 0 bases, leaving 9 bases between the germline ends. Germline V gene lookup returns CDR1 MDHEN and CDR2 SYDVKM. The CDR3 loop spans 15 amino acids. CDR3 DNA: TGTGCCAGCAGTTTGGGCCTTTACTCTGGAAACACCATATATTTT. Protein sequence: CASSLGLYSGNTIYF.

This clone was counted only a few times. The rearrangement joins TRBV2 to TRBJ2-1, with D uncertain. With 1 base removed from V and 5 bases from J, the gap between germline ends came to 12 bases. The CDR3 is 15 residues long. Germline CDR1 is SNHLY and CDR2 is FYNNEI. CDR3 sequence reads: CASSEDGPSHNEQFF. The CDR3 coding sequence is TGTGCCAGCAGTGAAGACGGGCCTTCCCACAATGAGCAGTTCTTC.

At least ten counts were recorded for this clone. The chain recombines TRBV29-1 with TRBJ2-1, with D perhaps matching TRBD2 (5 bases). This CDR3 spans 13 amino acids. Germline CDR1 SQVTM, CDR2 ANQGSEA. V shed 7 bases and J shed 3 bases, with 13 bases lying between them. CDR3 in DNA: TGCAGCGGACGGGATCCACGCTACAATGAGCAGTTCTTC. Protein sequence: CSGRDPRYNEQFF.

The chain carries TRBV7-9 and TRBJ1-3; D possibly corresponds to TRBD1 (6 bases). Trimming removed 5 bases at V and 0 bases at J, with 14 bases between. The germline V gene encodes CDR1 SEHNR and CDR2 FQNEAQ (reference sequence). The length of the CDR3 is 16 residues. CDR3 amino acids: CASSPPGASSGNTIYF. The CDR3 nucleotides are TGTGCCAGCAGCCCCCCAGGGGCGAGCTCTGGAAACACCATATATTTT.

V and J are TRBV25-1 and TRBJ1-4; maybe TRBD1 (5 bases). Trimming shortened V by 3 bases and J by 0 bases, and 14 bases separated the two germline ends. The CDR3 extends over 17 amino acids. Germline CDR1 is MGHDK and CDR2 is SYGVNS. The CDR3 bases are TGTGCCAGCAGTGATCCGTCCGGGACGGCAACTAATGAAAAACTGTTTTTT. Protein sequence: CASSDPSGTATNEKLFF.

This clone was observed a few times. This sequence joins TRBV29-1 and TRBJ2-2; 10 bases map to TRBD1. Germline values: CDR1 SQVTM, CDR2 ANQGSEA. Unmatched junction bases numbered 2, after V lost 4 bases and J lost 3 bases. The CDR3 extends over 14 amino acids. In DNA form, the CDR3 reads TGCAGCGTTGGGGACAGGGGTTACACCGGGGAGCTGTTTTTT. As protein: CSVGDRGYTGELFF.

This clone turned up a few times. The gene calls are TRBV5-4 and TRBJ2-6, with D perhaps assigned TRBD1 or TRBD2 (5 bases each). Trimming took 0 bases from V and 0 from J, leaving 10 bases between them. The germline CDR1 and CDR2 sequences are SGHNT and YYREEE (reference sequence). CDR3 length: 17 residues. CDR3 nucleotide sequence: TGTGCCAGCAGCTTGGGGGACGCTGGCTCTGGGGCCAACGTCCTGACTTTC. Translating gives CASSLGDAGSGANVLTF.

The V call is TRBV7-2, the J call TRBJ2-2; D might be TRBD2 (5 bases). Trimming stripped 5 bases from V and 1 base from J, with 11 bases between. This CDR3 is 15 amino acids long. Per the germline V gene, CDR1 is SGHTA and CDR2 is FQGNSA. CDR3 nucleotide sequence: TGTGCCAGCAGCCTCCGGAGGTGGAACACCGGGGAGCTGTTTTTT. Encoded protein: CASSLRRWNTGELFF.

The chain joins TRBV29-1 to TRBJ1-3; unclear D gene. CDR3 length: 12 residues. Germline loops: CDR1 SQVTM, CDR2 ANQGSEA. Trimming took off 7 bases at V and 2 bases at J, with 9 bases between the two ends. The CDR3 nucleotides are TGCAGCGGGAGGACTGCTGGAAACACCATATATTTT. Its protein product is CSGRTAGNTIYF.

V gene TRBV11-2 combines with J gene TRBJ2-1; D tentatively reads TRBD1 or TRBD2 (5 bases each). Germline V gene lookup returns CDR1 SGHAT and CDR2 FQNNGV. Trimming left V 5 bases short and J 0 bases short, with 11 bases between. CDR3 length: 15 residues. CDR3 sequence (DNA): TGTGCCAGCAGCCCGGGACGCGGCTCCTACAATGAGCAGTTCTTC. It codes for CASSPGRGSYNEQFF. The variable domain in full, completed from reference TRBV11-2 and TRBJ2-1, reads EAGVAQSPRYKIIEKRQSVAFWCNPISGHATLYWYQQILGQGPKLLIQFQNNGVVDDSQLPKDRFSAERLKGVDSTLKIQPAKLEDSAVYLCASSPGRGSYNEQFFGPGTRLTVL.

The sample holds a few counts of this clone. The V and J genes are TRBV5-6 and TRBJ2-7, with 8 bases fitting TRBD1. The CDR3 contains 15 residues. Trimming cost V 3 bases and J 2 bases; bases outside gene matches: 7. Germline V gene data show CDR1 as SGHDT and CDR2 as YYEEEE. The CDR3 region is CASSSTGAYAYEQYF. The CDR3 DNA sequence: TGTGCCAGCAGCTCGACAGGGGCCTACGCCTACGAGCAGTACTTC.

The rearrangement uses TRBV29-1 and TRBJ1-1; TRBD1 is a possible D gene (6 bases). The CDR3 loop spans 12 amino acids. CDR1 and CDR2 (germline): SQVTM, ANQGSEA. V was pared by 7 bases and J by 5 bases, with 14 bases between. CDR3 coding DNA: TGCAGCGCGGGGGAGGGGGTGACTGAAGCTTTCTTT. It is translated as CSAGEGVTEAFF.

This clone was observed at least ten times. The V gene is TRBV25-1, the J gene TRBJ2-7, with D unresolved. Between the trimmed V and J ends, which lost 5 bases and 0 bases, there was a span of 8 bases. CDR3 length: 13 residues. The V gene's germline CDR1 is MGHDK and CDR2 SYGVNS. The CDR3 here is CASSKGPSYEQYF. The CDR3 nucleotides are TGTGCCAGCAGTAAGGGTCCCTCCTACGAGCAGTACTTC.